Sequencing of this T cell receptor beta chain was carried out in a study of T cells after yellow fever vaccination. Using its own MiXCR run on the 5' RACE reads, TCRdb lists one record per CDR3 protein. The repertoire includes 35,000 to 55,000 distinct CDR3 sequences, approximately 6.3% of them detected once, and approximately 16% sits in the top ten. Findings and limits, study-wide: Contamination by abundant bulk-population clonotypes could be present in FACS-sorted repertoires.

There are many counts of this clonotype. This sample comprised CD8+ T cells not binding an NS4B(214-222) dextramer, sorted from PBMCs, obtained 45 days after the yellow fever booster vaccination. The clonotype originates from a man aged 25-40 years who received the YFV17D yellow fever vaccine.

As DNA, the CDR3 is TGTGCCAGCAGTGACCGGACAGGGCCTTTCTCGGATGAGCAGTTCTTC. It codes for CASSDRTGPFSDEQFF. This rearrangement joins TRBV28 to TRBJ2-1; TRBD1 matches at 8 bases. Trimming at V came to 5 bases and at J to 8 bases, leaving 14 bases not matched to a gene. CDR1 is MDHEN, CDR2 SYDVKM, per germline. CDR3 length: 16 residues.